This T cell receptor beta chain came from a study of T-cell reconstitution after alpha-beta-depleted transplantation in children. This clonotype turned up a few times. Unique molecular identifiers featured in how the TCRbeta library was prepared. TCRdb reprocessed the PCR reads with MiXCR, giving one entry per CDR3 protein. The table lists about 370,000 distinct CDR3 sequences, about 20% of them singletons. The V and J ends lost 3 bases and 0 bases respectively, with 15 bases between them. In germline, CDR1 is MNHEY, CDR2 SMNVEV (reference sequence). The CDR3 is 17 amino acids. The clonotype was recovered from a human donor who donated a stem cell graft to a child with acute myeloid leukemia. This sample comprised PBMCs from the stem cell graft donor, obtained from the stem cell graft. The rearrangement uses TRBV27 and TRBJ2-1; D perhaps matches TRBD1 (5 bases). This chain's CDR3 is CASSLGQRSSSYNEQFF. As DNA, the CDR3 is TGTGCCAGCAGTTTGGGGCAGCGCTCGAGCTCCTACAATGAGCAGTTCTTC.